The sample holds many counts of the clone carrying this T cell receptor (beta chain). Its specificity is not known. Amplification of TCR beta CDR3 regions used RNA as the template. When the TCR CDR3 underwent first-round RT-PCR, the HTBI primer set was used. MiXCR, run by TCRdb on the multiplex PCR reads, gives a single entry per CDR3 protein. In the table there are approximately 510,000 distinct CDR3 sequences, around 21% of which are singletons. Newly diagnosed hyperthyroidism patients aged 18 to 65 years had disease lasting under 2 months. Germline CDR1 and CDR2: SGHTA and FQGNSA. Trimming took 5 bases from V and 4 from J, leaving 11 bases between them. There are 13 residues in the CDR3. The record originates from a study of T cells in Graves' hyperthyroidism and ophthalmopathy. Study results and caveats: Among thyroid clonotypes expanded above 0.001, most also appeared in blood. For ophthalmopathy, model prediction preceded onset by a median around six months. Ophthalmopathy and stable hyperthyroidism were separated by a 13 V-J model.

The chain is built from TRBV7-2 and TRBJ1-2; D remains ambiguous. This TCR derives from a man aged 18 to 29 with Graves' hyperthyroidism. What was sequenced was blood. As DNA, the CDR3 is TGTGCCAGCAGCCTACAGCGGGTCTATGGCTACACCTTC. Its translation: CASSLQRVYGYTF.